A selection of T cell receptor beta chains follows, all from one sample in a study of blood T cell repertoires in COVID-19. Produced via immunoSEQ multiplex PCR; TCRdb's table is partial and in-frame only. Among approximately 380,000 clones listed, 75% to 90% were seen once. The sample taken for sequencing was peripheral blood. The receptors were gathered from a woman under 30 with acute or convalescent COVID-19. CDR3s leave out the opening cysteine and the closing phenylalanine or tryptophan. A D gene is named only where the DNA matches it firmly.

TRBV27,TRBJ1-6,-,ASSPLAGNSPLH
TRBV3-1/TRBV3-2,TRBJ1-5,-,ASSQDAGLDQPQH
TRBV6-5,TRBJ2-1,TRBD2,ASSYSLAGDYEQF
TRBV27,TRBJ2-2,TRBD1,ASRGTGNGAGELF
TRBV9,TRBJ2-1,TRBD2,ASSRLAGGSSEQF
TRBV28,TRBJ1-5,-,ASSLGDRRKH
TRBV6-5,TRBJ2-3,-,ASSYLGLHTDTQY
TRBV2,TRBJ1-6,-,ASSKTDQAGSPLH
TRBV27,TRBJ2-7,TRBD1,ASSRDSYEQY
TRBV5-1,TRBJ2-5,-,ASSLDSGRQETQY
TRBV19,TRBJ2-5,TRBD2,ASSMVGTSGSGQETQY
TRBV28,TRBJ2-1,TRBD2,ASNDVLAGRGDEQF
TRBV30,TRBJ1-3,-,AWSAGAHAGNTIY
TRBV13,TRBJ2-7,-,ASSDLTTLTRYEQY
TRBV6-5,TRBJ1-4,TRBD1,ASSSGTGNLGKLF
TRBV13,TRBJ1-1,TRBD1,ASSPHLTGMNTEAF
TRBV6-6,TRBJ2-3,TRBD1,ASIHRTGKADTQY
TRBV5-6,TRBJ2-2,-,ASSLVSGELF
TRBV10-3,TRBJ1-2,-,AINGQNYGYT
TRBV5-4,TRBJ2-5,TRBD1,ASSLTGQGYAQETQY
TRBV11-2,TRBJ2-5,TRBD2,ASSYSGGAGETQY
TRBV15,TRBJ1-5,-,ATSRERHQPQH
TRBV24-1,TRBJ2-7,TRBD1,ATSDSRTGEQY
TRBV2,TRBJ2-3,TRBD2,ASAPGGVGTDTQY
TRBV15,TRBJ2-7,-,ATSSQSYEQY
TRBV5-1,TRBJ2-7,TRBD1,ASSSPDRGHLEQY
TRBV19,TRBJ2-3,TRBD2,ASRDPGGTDTQY
TRBV7-9,TRBJ2-3,TRBD2,ASSHGLDRTDTQY
TRBV29-1,TRBJ1-5,TRBD1,SVGGDSAYSNQPQH
TRBV2,TRBJ2-7,TRBD1,ASSLHRGEPYEQY
TRBV7-9,TRBJ1-1,-,ASSLRENTEAF
TRBV11-2,TRBJ2-1,-,ASSGQGADEQF
TRBV6-2/TRBV6-3,TRBJ2-5,TRBD2,ASSYPPLRGRGLAEETQY
TRBV2,TRBJ1-1,-,ASSDPRRNTEAF
TRBV2,TRBJ2-3,-,ASSEAVLGGDTQY
TRBV16,TRBJ1-1,-,ASSHQGSEAF
TRBV6-5,TRBJ1-5,TRBD1,ASSYLDRANQPQH
TRBV30,TRBJ1-5,TRBD1,AWSSGTGGQPQH
TRBV5-5,TRBJ2-2,TRBD2,ASSFSPSGGASGELF
TRBV19,TRBJ1-2,TRBD1,ASRRTGPDYGYT
TRBV5-8,TRBJ2-7,-,ASSFFPPFQGGQY
TRBV2,TRBJ2-3,-,ASSVVESTDTQY
TRBV6-5,TRBJ1-3,TRBD1,ASQAHRGAGNTIY
TRBV19,TRBJ1-1,-,ASSTPQKSEAF
TRBV5-4,TRBJ2-1,TRBD1,ADGAGGVEQF
TRBV7-8,TRBJ1-6,TRBD1,ASSLESAGGENSPLH
TRBV6-5,TRBJ1-4,-,ASRPPRGPEKLF
TRBV5-1,TRBJ2-1,TRBD2,ASSSGGTSGSEQF
TRBV6-5,TRBJ1-1,-,ASSPGQNEAF
TRBV6-5,TRBJ1-1,TRBD1,ASSRTGDEAF
TRBV12-3/TRBV12-4,TRBJ1-1,-,AAKSNTEAF
TRBV6-1,TRBJ2-5,-,ASSEAGGFETQY
TRBV11-2,TRBJ1-4,-,ASSLGRGGEKLF